These T cell receptor beta chains were read from a single sample in a study of early T cells in non-severe SARS-CoV-2 infection. TCRdb called the 5' RACE reads again in MiXCR, with one record for every CDR3 protein. The sample holds roughly 40,000 distinct CDR3 sequences; nearly 7.5% are singletons and the top ten take roughly 8.5%. Material for sequencing was whole blood. All receptors derive from an adult who was a healthcare worker with PCR-confirmed SARS-CoV-2 infection or an uninfected control (not recorded which). CDR3s include the opening cysteine and the closing phenylalanine or tryptophan. The D gene is left open where the match is weak. Size is stated for part of the rows, as once, few or many counts, or as a class when the clone is expanded.

TRBJ2-3	TRBV29-1	many	TRBD1	TGCAGCGTTGTAAGGGACAGGGTTCCAGATACGCAGTATTTT	CSVVRDRVPDTQYF
TRBJ2-6	TRBV29-1	few	TRBD1	TGCAGCGTTCGACAGGGGGCTGGGGCCAACGTCCTGACTTTC	CSVRQGAGANVLTF
TRBJ2-3	TRBV28	few	NA	TGTGCCAGCAGTTTAGTGGGGGACACAGATACGCAGTATTTT	CASSLVGDTDTQYF
TRBJ1-1	TRBV11-2	NA	TRBD1	TGTGCCAGCAGCCTTAAGGGACAGGGGAACACTGAAGCTTTCTTT	CASSLKGQGNTEAFF
TRBJ2-2	TRBV10-3	NA	NA	TGTGCCTGGAAGGGGTTAGTCGGGGAGCTGTTTTTT	CAWKGLVGELFF
TRBJ2-7	TRBV7-8	few	NA	TGTGCCAGCAGCATCCGGACAGAATCCTACGAGCAGTACTTC	CASSIRTESYEQYF
TRBJ2-1	TRBV12-5	few	NA	TGTGCTAGTGGTTCGGGACATTCCGATGAGCAGTTCTTC	CASGSGHSDEQFF
TRBJ1-1	TRBV30	many	NA	TGTGCCTGGAGTACCGAGGCAGGGAGGATTACAAGGACTGAAGCTTTCTTT	CAWSTEAGRITRTEAFF
TRBJ2-7	TRBV18	few	NA	TGTGCCAGCTCAACCGACCCGAATTACGAGCAGTACTTC	CASSTDPNYEQYF
TRBJ1-5	TRBV6-6	many	NA	TGTGCCTCCGAACTAGGCGGCAATCAGCCCCAGCATTTT	CASELGGNQPQHF
TRBJ1-2	TRBV29-1	many	NA	TGCAGCGTTGAAGATTATAGGACTGTTTACACCTTC	CSVEDYRTVYTF
TRBJ2-3	TRBV30	many	NA	TGTGCCTGGAGTGTAAGGGCAGATACGCAGTATTTT	CAWSVRADTQYF
TRBJ1-6	TRBV20-1	NA	NA	TGCAGTGCCAAAGCAGAGAATAATTCACCCCTCCACTTT	CSAKAENNSPLHF
TRBJ1-5	TRBV7-2	few	NA	TGTGCCAGCAGCTTAAACAGCCGGCCCCAGCATTTT	CASSLNSRPQHF
TRBJ1-6	TRBV27	few	NA	TGTGCCAGCAGTTTTCAGCACAGGGTTTCACCCCTCCACTTT	CASSFQHRVSPLHF
TRBJ2-3	TRBV7-1	NA	NA	TGTGCCAGCAGCCCCCTCCGGGGCTCCATCACAGATACGCAGTATTTT	CASSPLRGSITDTQYF
TRBJ2-1	TRBV4-2	many	TRBD2	TGTGCCAGCAGCTTGTACTCTAGCGGGGGGGCCTCAGTAAATGAGCAGTTCTTC	CASSLYSSGGASVNEQFF
TRBJ2-7	TRBV28	many	TRBD2	TGTGCCAGCAGATTTTACGGGGGGGATGACTACGAGCAGTACTTC	CASRFYGGDDYEQYF
TRBJ1-2	TRBV20-1	NA	TRBD1	TGCAGTGCTAGACGCCGGGGACAGGAGGGCTACACCTTC	CSARRRGQEGYTF
TRBJ2-7	TRBV5-5	NA	NA	TGTGCCAGTTCGCAGACCGCCTACGAGCAGTACTTC	CASSQTAYEQYF
TRBJ1-2	TRBV12-3/TRBV12-4	many	TRBD1	TGTGCCAGCAGTCTACCCCGGGACAGGGTCTATGGCTACACCTTC	CASSLPRDRVYGYTF
TRBJ1-5	TRBV19	many	NA	TGTGCCAGTAGGACGGGAGGAGGAAATCAGCCCCAGCATTTT	CASRTGGGNQPQHF
TRBJ1-2	TRBV4-3	many	TRBD1	TGCGCCAGCAGCCAAGAATTGGACAGGGTTCGGGGCTACACCTTC	CASSQELDRVRGYTF
TRBJ1-1	TRBV3-1	many	NA	TGTGCCAGCAGCCAATGGGGGAAAATGAACACTGAAGCTTTCTTT	CASSQWGKMNTEAFF
TRBJ2-7	TRBV5-1	many	NA	TGCGCCAGCAGCGTGACCTCCTACGAGCAGTACTTC	CASSVTSYEQYF
TRBJ1-5	TRBV6-2/TRBV6-3	many	NA	TGTGCCAGCAGGCCCAGACAGGGCAATCAGCCCCAGCATTTT	CASRPRQGNQPQHF